This T cell receptor beta chain was identified during a study of CD8 T cells in Susac syndrome. The germline V and J ends were trimmed by 5 bases and 2 bases, with 10 bases remaining between them. CDR1 is MNHEY and CDR2 is SVGAGI in the germline V gene. The CDR3 consists of 13 residues. Reverse transcription used roughly 0.45 to 1 ug RNA and random hexamers. From the immunoSEQ multiplex PCR reads, TCRdb called clonotypes with MiXCR, one entry per CDR3 protein. The data show 400,000 or so distinct CDR3 sequences, about 85% seen once. Sequencing of TCR beta was performed on blood CD8+ T cells and on blood CD4+ T cells. Patients with stable or active relapsing-remitting disease, all of them treatment-naive, made up the multiple sclerosis controls.

The receptor was derived from a human donor with multiple sclerosis. This chain links TRBV6-5 with TRBJ2-7, with D hard to call. The specimen was CD8+ T cells from PBMCs. The CDR3 region is CASSAASTYEQYF. CDR3 coding DNA: TGTGCCAGCAGTGCCGCTTCCACCTACGAGCAGTACTTC.